The source of this T cell receptor beta chain is a study of T cells expressing NK-cell markers. Overall study: HCMV seropositivity marked seven of the eight sequenced donors; one was seronegative.

With the 5' RACE reads reprocessed, TCRdb shows one record per CDR3 protein and no DNA. The ten most abundant clones cover less than 4.5% of a sample with approximately 550,000 distinct CDR3 sequences. Study observations and caveats: The study did not resolve the HCMV specificity of expanded NKG2C+ T cell clones. These clonotypes also led the CD3+CD56-NKG2C+ fraction in a handful of donors. The share of CD8+ T cells held by dominant NKG2C+ clonotypes was about 1.0-8% in several donors.

Comments on this clonotype: Its antigen is not identified.

This CDR3 has 11 amino acids. This clonotype was obtained from a man aged 18-30 years in good health. The sequencing input was blood T cells: a sorted CD56 or NKG2C T cell subset, CD4+ or CD8+ T cells, or bulk PBMC T cells (not recorded which). This chain links TRBV12-3 or TRBV12-4 with TRBJ1-1; TCRdb reports TRBD1, a call that lacks DNA to check it against. CDR3 sequence: CASSMGQGAFF.